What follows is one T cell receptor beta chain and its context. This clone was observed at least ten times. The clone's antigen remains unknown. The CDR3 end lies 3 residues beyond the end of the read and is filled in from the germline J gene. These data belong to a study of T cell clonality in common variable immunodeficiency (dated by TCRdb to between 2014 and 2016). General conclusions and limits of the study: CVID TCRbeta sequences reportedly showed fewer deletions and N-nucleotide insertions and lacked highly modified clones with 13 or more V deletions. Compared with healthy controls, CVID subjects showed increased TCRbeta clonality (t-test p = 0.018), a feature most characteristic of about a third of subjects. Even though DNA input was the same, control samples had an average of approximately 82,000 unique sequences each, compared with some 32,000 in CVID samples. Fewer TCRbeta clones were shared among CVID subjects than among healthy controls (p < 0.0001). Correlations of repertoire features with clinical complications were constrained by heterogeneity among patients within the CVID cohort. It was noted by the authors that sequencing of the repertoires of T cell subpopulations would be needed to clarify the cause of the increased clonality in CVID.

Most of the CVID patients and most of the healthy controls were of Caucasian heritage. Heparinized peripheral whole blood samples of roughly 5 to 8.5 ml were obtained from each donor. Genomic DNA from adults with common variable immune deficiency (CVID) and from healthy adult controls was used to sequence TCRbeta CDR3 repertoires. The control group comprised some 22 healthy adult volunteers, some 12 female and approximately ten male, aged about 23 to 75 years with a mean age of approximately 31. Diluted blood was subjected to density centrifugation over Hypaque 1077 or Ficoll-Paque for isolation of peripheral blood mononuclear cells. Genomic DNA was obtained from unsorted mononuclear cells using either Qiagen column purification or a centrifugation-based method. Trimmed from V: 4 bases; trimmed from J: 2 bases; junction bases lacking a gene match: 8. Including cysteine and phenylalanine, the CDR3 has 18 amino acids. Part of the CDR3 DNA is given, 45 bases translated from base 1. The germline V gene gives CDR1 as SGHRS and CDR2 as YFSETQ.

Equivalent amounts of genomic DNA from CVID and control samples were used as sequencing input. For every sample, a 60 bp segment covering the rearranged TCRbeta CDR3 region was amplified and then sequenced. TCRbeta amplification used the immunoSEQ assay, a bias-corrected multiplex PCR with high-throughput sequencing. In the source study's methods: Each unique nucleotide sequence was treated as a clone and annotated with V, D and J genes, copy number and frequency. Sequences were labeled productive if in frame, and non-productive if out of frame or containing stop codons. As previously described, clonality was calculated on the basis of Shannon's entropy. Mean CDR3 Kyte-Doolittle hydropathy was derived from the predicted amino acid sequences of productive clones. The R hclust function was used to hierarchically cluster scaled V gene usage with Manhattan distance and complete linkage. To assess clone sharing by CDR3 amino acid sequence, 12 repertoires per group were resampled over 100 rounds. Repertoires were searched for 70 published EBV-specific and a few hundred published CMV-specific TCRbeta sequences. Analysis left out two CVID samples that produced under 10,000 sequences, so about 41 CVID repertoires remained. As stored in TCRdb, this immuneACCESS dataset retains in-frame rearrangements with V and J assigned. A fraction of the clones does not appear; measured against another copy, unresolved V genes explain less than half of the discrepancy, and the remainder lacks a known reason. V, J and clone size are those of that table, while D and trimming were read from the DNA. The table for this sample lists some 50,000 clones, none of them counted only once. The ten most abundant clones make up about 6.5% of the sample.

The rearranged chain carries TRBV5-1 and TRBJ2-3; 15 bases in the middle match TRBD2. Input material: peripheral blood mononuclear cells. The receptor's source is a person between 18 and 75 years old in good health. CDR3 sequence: CASSAGLAGGGYTDTQYF. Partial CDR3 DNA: TGCGCCAGCAGCGCGGGACTAGCGGGGGGAGGCTACACAGATACG. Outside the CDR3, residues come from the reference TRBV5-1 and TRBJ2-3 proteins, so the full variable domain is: KAGVTQTPRYLIKTRGQQVTLSCSPISGHRSVSWYQQTPGQGLQFLFEYFSETQRNKGNFPGRFSGRQFSNSRSEMNVSTLELGDSALYLCASSAGLAGGGYTDTQYFGPGTRLTVL.